A selection of T cell receptor beta chains follows, all from one sample in a study of lymphopenia after photon versus proton radiotherapy. Data came from immunoSEQ multiplex PCR; TCRdb stores just in-frame clones and leaves some out. Found here are about 62,000 clones, around 87% of them singletons; the top ten hold 9.5% to 15%. The source was peripheral blood, collected from a patient treated with proton-based radiotherapy. These receptors were taken from a man older than 75 with esophageal cancer. Each CDR3 is given with its conserved first and last residue. A D gene is named only where the DNA matches it firmly. Expanded clones get a size class; other rows say once, few or many, or leave the size out.

j_call d_call clone_size v_call cdr3_aa cdr3_nt
TRBJ1-2 TRBD1 - TRBV7-9 CASSLTGHDGYTF TGTGCCAGCAGCTTGACAGGGCATGATGGCTACACCTTC
TRBJ1-1 - - TRBV7-8 CASSLMGTEAFF TGTGCCAGCAGCTTAATGGGGACTGAAGCTTTCTTT
TRBJ2-5 - - TRBV10-2 CASSEGSAGTGETQYF TGCGCCAGCAGTGAAGGGAGCGCCGGCACAGGAGAGACCCAGTACTTC
TRBJ1-4 - - TRBV19 CASSINSGEKLFF TGTGCCAGTAGTATAAACAGTGGTGAAAAACTGTTTTTT
TRBJ1-4 - - TRBV5-1 CASSLDGEKLFF TGCGCCAGCAGCTTGGATGGGGAAAAACTGTTTTTT
TRBJ1-2 - - TRBV27 CASSPSRVTDGYTF TGTGCCAGCAGTCCGAGCAGGGTAACTGATGGCTACACCTTC
TRBJ2-6 - - TRBV4-3 CASSQDPVSGANVLTF TGCGCCAGCAGCCAAGACCCCGTCTCTGGGGCCAACGTCCTGACTTTC
TRBJ2-5 - once TRBV29-1 CSVTPLGETQYF TGCAGCGTAACACCTTTGGGGGAGACCCAGTACTTC
TRBJ1-2 - - TRBV2 CASSEGRGYGYTF TGTGCCAGCAGTGAGGGCAGAGGCTATGGCTACACCTTC
TRBJ2-2 - - TRBV30 CAWSLGTAGGELFF TGTGCCTGGTCTCTCGGGACTGCTGGCGGGGAGCTGTTTTTT
TRBJ1-2 TRBD1 - TRBV5-1 CASSLWPGQVHIYF TGCGCCAGCAGCCTGTGGCCGGGACAGGTTCATATTTACTTC
TRBJ2-1 TRBD2 - TRBV7-7 CASSLETSGYNEQFF TGTGCCAGCAGCTTAGAAACTAGCGGTTACAATGAGCAGTTCTTC
TRBJ1-5 - few TRBV2 CASRVYNQPQHF TGTGCCAGCAGGGTATACAATCAGCCCCAGCATTTT
TRBJ2-1 - few TRBV29-1 CSVERPQAETYNEQFF TGCAGCGTTGAACGCCCTCAGGCGGAGACATACAATGAGCAGTTCTTC
TRBJ1-4 - - TRBV4-3 CASSQSGSAAKLFF TGCGCCAGCAGCCAATCCGGGTCGGCAGCCAAACTGTTTTTT
TRBJ2-1 - - TRBV12-5 CASHAGPRQFF TGTGCTAGTCACGCGGGGCCCCGGCAGTTCTTC
TRBJ1-2 - - TRBV18 CASSPSGAAYGYTF TGTGCCAGCTCACCGTCAGGGGCCGCATATGGCTACACCTTC
TRBJ2-3 - once TRBV11-2 CASSRTGAGAYFDTQYF TGTGCCAGCAGCCGGACCGGGGCAGGGGCATATTTCGATACGCAGTATTTT
TRBJ1-5 TRBD1 - TRBV6-6 CASSYSGTGPNQPQHF TGTGCCAGCAGTTACTCCGGGACAGGTCCCAATCAGCCCCAGCATTTT
TRBJ2-7 TRBD1 - TRBV18 CASSLDRATYEQYF TGTGCCAGCTCTCTGGACAGGGCCACCTACGAGCAGTACTTC
TRBJ2-2 - - TRBV7-2 CASRPRMSKDTGELFF TGTGCCAGCAGACCCCGGATGTCGAAGGACACCGGGGAGCTGTTTTTT
TRBJ2-7 TRBD2 few TRBV5-1 CASSGRTSGTSYEQYF TGCGCCAGCAGCGGCAGGACTAGCGGGACATCCTACGAGCAGTACTTC
TRBJ2-5 - - TRBV7-2 CASSPTNIGETQYF TGTGCCAGCAGCCCCACCAACATTGGGGAGACCCAGTACTTC
TRBJ2-5 TRBD2 once TRBV2 CASSSGRVRGETQYF TGTGCCAGCAGTAGCGGGAGGGTTCGGGGAGAGACCCAGTACTTC
TRBJ2-3 TRBD2 - TRBV9 CASSVRRGGPSTDTQYF TGTGCCAGCAGCGTTAGGCGGGGGGGTCCAAGCACAGATACGCAGTATTTT
TRBJ2-5 - once TRBV5-1 CASSLWVDSQETQYF TGCGCCAGCAGCTTGTGGGTCGACAGCCAAGAGACCCAGTACTTC
TRBJ1-1 - - TRBV7-9 CASSRSAEAAFF TGTGCCAGCAGCCGATCGGCAGAGGCAGCTTTCTTT
TRBJ1-6 - - TRBV4-1 CASSQEQGGSTYNSPLHF TGCGCCAGCAGCCAAGAACAGGGTGGTAGCACCTATAATTCACCCCTCCACTTT
TRBJ1-6 - - TRBV5-6 CASTGGGRSSYNSPLHF TGTGCCAGCACCGGGGGGGGGCGAAGCTCCTATAATTCACCCCTCCACTTT
TRBJ1-2 - - TRBV18 CASSPAIARSKYGYTF TGTGCCAGCTCACCAGCGATAGCCCGCTCGAAATATGGCTACACCTTC
TRBJ2-7 - - TRBV7-3 CASSLMAGLNYEQYF TGTGCCAGCAGCTTAATGGCGGGCTTAAACTACGAGCAGTACTTC
TRBJ1-1 - - TRBV4-2 CASSQGAGLNTEAFF TGTGCCAGCAGCCAAGGTGCCGGCCTGAACACTGAAGCTTTCTTT
TRBJ1-2 - - TRBV9 CASSVQQAAGGYTF TGTGCCAGCAGCGTACAGCAGGCCGCAGGTGGCTACACCTTC
TRBJ1-5 - once TRBV4-2 CASSQDRLGTQGLQPQHF TGTGCCAGCAGCCAAGATCGCTTAGGGACTCAAGGGCTTCAGCCCCAGCATTTT
TRBJ2-1 TRBD2 - TRBV2 CASSYWTSQPNNEQFF TGTGCCAGCAGCTACTGGACTAGCCAACCCAACAATGAGCAGTTCTTC
TRBJ2-3 - - TRBV29-1 CSVTRVLSTDTQYF TGCAGCGTTACCAGAGTTCTCAGCACAGATACGCAGTATTTT
TRBJ1-2 - few TRBV6-6 CASRLENYGYTF TGTGCCAGCAGGCTAGAAAACTATGGCTACACCTTC
TRBJ1-6 TRBD1 - TRBV5-6 CASRPGTEYNSPLHF TGTGCCAGCAGACCCGGGACAGAGTATAATTCACCCCTCCACTTT
TRBJ1-4 - - TRBV5-1 CASSLGPGAAERWNEKLFF TGCGCCAGCAGCTTGGGGCCGGGGGCGGCCGAAAGATGGAATGAAAAACTGTTTTTT
TRBJ1-4 TRBD1 - TRBV7-2 CASSLSYRDRVEKLFF TGTGCCAGCAGCTTATCCTACCGGGACAGGGTTGAAAAACTGTTTTTT
TRBJ1-2 TRBD1 - TRBV30 CAWSEWDRGQIDGYTF TGTGCCTGGAGTGAATGGGACAGGGGGCAAATCGATGGCTACACCTTC
TRBJ2-1 - - TRBV19 CASSTQSDSYNEQFF TGTGCCAGTAGTACTCAATCGGACTCTTACAATGAGCAGTTCTTC
TRBJ2-4 - few TRBV2 CASRDTSAKNIQYF TGTGCCAGCAGGGACACTAGCGCCAAAAACATTCAGTACTTC
TRBJ1-1 - - TRBV2 CASRTGVQGTEAFF TGTGCCAGCAGGACGGGGGTACAGGGAACTGAAGCTTTCTTT
TRBJ1-4 TRBD1 - TRBV2 CASSWDSEAEKLFF TGTGCCAGCAGTTGGGACAGCGAGGCTGAAAAACTGTTTTTT
TRBJ1-2 - - TRBV27 CASSFSYGRGGWRGYTF TGTGCCAGCAGTTTTAGTTACGGGAGGGGAGGATGGCGAGGCTACACCTTC
TRBJ2-7 - - TRBV5-4 CASSLVVGEGIVYEQYF TGTGCCAGCAGCTTGGTTGTGGGAGAGGGAATCGTCTACGAGCAGTACTTC
TRBJ1-4 TRBD1 - TRBV7-9 CASSYDPGQGDEKLFF TGTGCCAGCAGCTATGATCCGGGACAGGGAGATGAAAAACTGTTTTTT
TRBJ2-1 - - TRBV29-1 CSVERSGLTNEQFF TGCAGCGTTGAACGATCGGGACTTACGAATGAGCAGTTCTTC
TRBJ2-1 - once TRBV4-1 CASSHPRAGPRGANEQFF TGCGCCAGCAGCCACCCAAGGGCAGGCCCGAGAGGGGCCAATGAGCAGTTCTTC
TRBJ2-1 - - TRBV10-1 CASSLTVHEQFF TGCGCCAGCAGTTTGACCGTCCATGAGCAGTTCTTC
TRBJ2-7 - - TRBV5-1 CASSLRDWGSYEQYF TGCGCCAGCAGCTTGAGGGACTGGGGGTCCTACGAGCAGTACTTC
TRBJ1-2 TRBD1 - TRBV4-3 CASSQDSEGRGLHGYTF TGCGCCAGCAGCCAAGATTCAGAGGGGAGGGGGCTCCATGGCTACACCTTC
TRBJ1-2 - once TRBV4-2 CASSQPGTTNFYGYTF TGTGCCAGCAGCCAACCTGGGACCACCAACTTCTATGGCTACACCTTC
TRBJ2-7 - - TRBV27 CASSYRASSYEQYF TGTGCCAGCAGTTACAGGGCGAGCTCCTACGAGCAGTACTTC
TRBJ2-7 - - TRBV7-6 CASSGGGNEQYF TGTGCCAGCAGCGGAGGGGGCAACGAGCAGTACTTC
TRBJ2-2 - - TRBV11-3 CASSQGGGGRRISTGELFF TGTGCCAGCAGTCAAGGGGGCGGGGGCAGACGAATTTCTACCGGGGAGCTGTTTTTT
TRBJ1-2 - - TRBV12-5 CASGFSSFGYTF TGTGCTAGTGGTTTTAGTTCGTTTGGCTACACCTTC
TRBJ2-3 TRBD2 - TRBV4-2 CASSQEGGGARDTQYF TGTGCCAGCAGCCAAGAAGGCGGGGGGGCCAGAGATACGCAGTATTTT